This entry lists 11 T cell receptor beta chains sequenced from one sample in a study of radiotherapy plus CTLA-4 blockade in lung cancer. The protocol was immunoSEQ multiplex PCR, while the TCRdb copy is restricted to in-frame clones and leaves out a portion. The sample has about 120,000 clones, 75% to 80% seen once; the top ten hold approximately 5.5%. The sample consisted of peripheral blood, taken from a patient treated with radiotherapy plus ipilimumab. The receptors come from a human donor with non-small cell lung cancer who had a partial response to radiotherapy plus ipilimumab.

V is TRBV6-6 and J is TRBJ1-2, with TRBD1 as a possible D gene (5 bases). With 2 bases removed from V and 6 bases from J, the gap between germline ends came to 16 bases. CDR1 and CDR2 (germline): MNHNY, SVGAGI (reference sequence). The CDR3 is 15 amino acids. CDR3 residues: CASSYVQGREHGYTF. As DNA, the CDR3 is TGTGCCAGCAGTTACGTCCAGGGCCGCGAGCATGGCTACACCTTC.

The chain combines TRBV30 with TRBJ2-4, with 9 bases lining up with TRBD2. The trim removed 2 bases at V and 0 bases at J, leaving 17 bases unmatched. The germline gives CDR1 GTSNPN, CDR2 SVGIG (reference sequence). CDR3 length: 20 amino acids. CDR3 amino acids: CAWSKKGAASGTAAKNIQYF. As DNA, the CDR3 is TGTGCCTGGAGTAAGAAGGGGGCGGCTAGCGGGACTGCAGCCAAAAACATTCAGTACTTC.

The J gene is TRBJ2-5, the V gene TRBV5-1; 11 nucleotides agree with TRBD1. The germline gives CDR1 SGHRS, CDR2 YFSETQ. The CDR3 consists of 15 residues. J was trimmed by 5 bases and V by 4 bases; bases with no gene match: 7. CDR3: CASSPGQGAGETQYF. For the CDR3, the DNA is TGCGCCAGCAGCCCTGGACAGGGGGCGGGGGAGACCCAGTACTTC.

The chain carries TRBV5-4 and TRBJ1-3; 11 bases align to TRBD1. Germline trimming cut 3 bases from V and 0 bases from J; bases unmatched to any gene: 14. The CDR3 has 20 amino acids. Germline V lookup: CDR1 SGHNT, CDR2 YYREEE (reference sequence). CDR3 in DNA: TGTGCCAGCAGCTCCCCAGTCGGGACAGGGGGTACTCCCTCTGGAAACACCATATATTTT. Translated, it gives CASSSPVGTGGTPSGNTIYF.

V and J are TRBV19 and TRBJ2-3, with 7 bases fitting TRBD1. Germline V gene sequence: CDR1 LNHDA, CDR2 SQIVND (reference sequence). This CDR3 spans 15 amino acids. V gave up 4 bases and J gave up 2 bases; unmatched junction bases: 6. The chain's CDR3 is CASSTPGTVTDTQYF. The DNA for the CDR3 is TGTGCCAGTAGTACCCCGGGGACAGTCACAGATACGCAGTATTTT. Based on the CDR3 plus reference TRBV19 and TRBJ2-3, the full variable domain is DGGITQSPKYLFRKEGQNVTLSCEQNLNHDAMYWYRQDPGQGLRLIYYSQIVNDFQKGDIAEGYSVSREKKESFPLTVTSAQKNPTAFYLCASSTPGTVTDTQYFGPGTRLTVL.

With respect to this clone: A junction end diverges from the germline sequence, so it may reflect a read error. The chain has TRBV7-7 and TRBJ2-2; D remains unclear. Germline V lookup: CDR1 SSHAT, CDR2 FNYEAQ (reference sequence). The CDR3 consists of 14 residues. DNA for the CDR3: TGTGCTAGCAGCTTAGGAGCCCCCACCGGGGAGCTGTTTTTT. Its translation: CASSLGAPTGELFF. The full variable domain, in which reference TRBV7-7 and TRBJ2-2 provide the parts outside the CDR3, is GAGVSQSPRYKVTKRGQDVTLRCDPISSHATLYWYQQALGQGPEFLTYFNYEAQPDKSGLPSDRFSAERPEGSISTLTIQRTEQRDSAMYRCASSLGAPTGELFFGEGSRLTVL.

The genes are TRBV28 and TRBJ1-2; a possible D gene is TRBD1 (6 bases). This CDR3 contains 15 residues. CDR1 is MDHEN, CDR2 SYDVKM, per germline. V was clipped by 6 bases and J by 2 bases, with 16 bases between them. The CDR3 region is CASRLEAGANYGYTF. CDR3 in DNA: TGTGCCAGCAGGCTGGAGGCAGGGGCCAACTATGGCTACACCTTC.

This chain uses TRBV5-1 with TRBJ2-1; D unclear. This CDR3 spans 13 amino acids. Germline V gene data show CDR1 as SGHRS and CDR2 as YFSETQ. The ends were cut back, 3 bases at V and 2 bases at J, with 6 bases in the middle. CDR3: CASSYDTYNEQFF. In nucleotides, the CDR3 is TGCGCCAGCAGCTATGACACCTACAATGAGCAGTTCTTC.

This chain connects TRBV6-5 to TRBJ2-7; 8 bases map to TRBD1. CDR3 size: 14 residues. The J segment lost 6 bases and the V segment lost 2 bases, leaving 6 bases of the junction unmatched. Germline CDR1 reads MNHEY; CDR2 reads SVGAGI. The CDR3 DNA follows: TGTGCCAGCAGTTACGAGGTCAGGGGGCGCGAGCAGTACGTC. It translates to CASSYEVRGREQYV.

This clone was recorded only once. The rearrangement links TRBV11-3 to TRBJ2-7; a possible D gene is TRBD2 (5 bases). V was shortened by 5 bases and J by 3 bases, with 11 bases between the two germline ends. CDR3 length: 13 residues. The germline CDR1 and CDR2 sequences are SGHNT and YENEEA. The CDR3 DNA is TGTGCCAGCAGCAGCGGAGGTCTCTACGAGCAGTACTTC. It translates to CASSSGGLYEQYF.

The chain carries TRBV19 and TRBJ1-1; TRBD1 matches 9 bases. Germline CDR1 and CDR2: LNHDA and SQIVND (reference sequence). The CDR3 is 16 residues long. J was trimmed by 6 bases and V by 7 bases; bases with no gene match: 15. The CDR3 sequence is CASTSPGQGTISEAFF. CDR3 DNA: TGTGCCAGTACTTCCCCGGGACAGGGCACCATCTCTGAAGCTTTCTTT.